The entry below describes one TCR beta chain. A quantity of about 0.5 to 1 ug RNA underwent reverse transcription using random hexamers. The amplification used immunoSEQ multiplex PCR on TCR beta CDR3; it spanned 54 Vbeta and 13 Jbeta. TCRdb recomputed calls from the immunoSEQ multiplex PCR reads with MiXCR, one row per CDR3 protein. The sample holds about 250,000 distinct CDR3 sequences; 85% to 95% are singletons and the top ten take 0.065% to 0.08%. Germline V gene sequence: CDR1 MNHEY, CDR2 SVGEGT. This CDR3 spans 15 amino acids. V shed 7 bases and J 4 bases; nucleotides not matched to a gene: 8. The data belong to a study of CD8 T cells in Susac syndrome. Sequencing of TCR beta covered CD8+ and CD4+ T cells obtained from blood.

The sequence was obtained from a human donor with multiple sclerosis. The chain links TRBV6-2 or TRBV6-3 to TRBJ2-1, with TRBD2 identical over 9 bases. Sequenced: CD4+ T cells from PBMCs. The CDR3 region is CASKPIAGEYNEQFF. The CDR3 nucleotides are TGTGCCAGCAAACCCATAGCGGGGGAGTACAATGAGCAGTTCTTC.